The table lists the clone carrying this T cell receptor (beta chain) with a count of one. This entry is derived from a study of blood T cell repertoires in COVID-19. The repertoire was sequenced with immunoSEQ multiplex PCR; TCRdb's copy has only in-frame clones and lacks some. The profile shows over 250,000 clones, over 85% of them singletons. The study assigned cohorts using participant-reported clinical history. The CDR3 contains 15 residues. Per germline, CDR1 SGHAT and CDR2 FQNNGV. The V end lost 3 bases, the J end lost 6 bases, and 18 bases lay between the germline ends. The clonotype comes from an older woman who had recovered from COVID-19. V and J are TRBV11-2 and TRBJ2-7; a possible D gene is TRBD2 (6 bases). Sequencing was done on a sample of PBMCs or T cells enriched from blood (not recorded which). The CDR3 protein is CASSFRPGGSGEQYF. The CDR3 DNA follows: TGTGCCAGCAGCTTTCGCCCAGGAGGGTCGGGCGAGCAGTACTTC.